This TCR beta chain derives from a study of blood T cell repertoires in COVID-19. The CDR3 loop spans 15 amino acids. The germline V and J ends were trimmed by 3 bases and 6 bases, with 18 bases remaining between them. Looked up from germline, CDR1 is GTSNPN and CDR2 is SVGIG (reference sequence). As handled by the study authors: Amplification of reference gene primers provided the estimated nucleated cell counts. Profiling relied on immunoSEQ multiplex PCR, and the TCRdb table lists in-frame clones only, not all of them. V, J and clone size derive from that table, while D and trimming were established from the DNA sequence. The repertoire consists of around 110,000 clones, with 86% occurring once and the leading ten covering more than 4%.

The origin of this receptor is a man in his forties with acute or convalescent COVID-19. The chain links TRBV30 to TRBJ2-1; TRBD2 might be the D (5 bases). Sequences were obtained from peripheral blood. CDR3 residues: CAWSAGRTGINEQFF. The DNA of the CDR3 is TGTGCCTGGAGCGCCGGCAGGACTGGTATCAATGAGCAGTTCTTC. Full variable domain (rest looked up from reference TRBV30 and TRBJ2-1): SQTIHQWPATLVQPVGSPLSLECTVEGTSNPNLYWYRQAAGRGLQLLFYSVGIGQISSEVPQNLSASRPQDRQFILSSKKLLLSDSGFYLCAWSAGRTGINEQFFGPGTRLTVL.